This T cell receptor beta chain stems from a study of cytomegalovirus exposure and HLA in healthy donors. Study observations and caveats: An apparent linkage of common viral pathogens to several of the most significant clusters emerged in a later analysis. The authors later found most CMV-associated TCR beta chains appeared HLA-restricted.

This clone was recorded a few times. Its cognate antigen is unknown. Germline V gene lookup returns CDR1 SGHAT and CDR2 FQNNGV. Trimming took 4 bases from V and 8 from J, leaving 9 bases between them. There are 12 residues in the CDR3. Use of 60 Vbeta and 13 Jbeta primers characterized the PCR. Here immunoSEQ multiplex PCR was the method, and the copy in TCRdb shows in-frame clones only, minus some. Among hundreds of thousands of clones, almost 85% were seen once, and the ten largest hold 0.55% to 0.7%. The sequenced sample was PBMCs. The sequence was obtained from a woman between 40 and 55 years old in good health and CMV-seronegative. This chain uses TRBV11-2 with TRBJ2-1; D is uncertain. The CDR3: CASSYVPDEQFF. As DNA, the CDR3 is TGTGCCAGCAGCTATGTTCCCGATGAGCAGTTCTTC.